The present TCR beta chain was sequenced within a study of T cell responses to AZD1222 COVID-19 vaccine. Study-wide results and caveats: Donors were largely white British and mainly female; clonal diversity was possibly underestimated. Only a handful of AZD1222 recipients, several in all, had baseline seropositivity.

Assay: immunoSEQ multiplex PCR; the TCRdb copy retains only in-frame clones and omits some. The table shows over 150,000 clones, with about 93% occurring only once. To note about this clone: The antigen remains undetermined.

The germline gives CDR1 SGHNT, CDR2 YYREEE (reference sequence). This CDR3 is built from 16 residues. The V gene end was trimmed by 3 bases and the J gene end by 4 bases; junction bases not matched to a gene: 5. The clonotype comes from an adult who received the MenACWY meningococcal vaccine as a control. Material: peripheral blood, obtained 28 days after the second dose of the MenACWY control vaccine. The chain links TRBV5-4 to TRBJ2-2, with 11 nucleotides matching TRBD2. The CDR3 region has the DNA TGTGCCAGCAGCTCCTTAGCGGGGGGGGGCACCGGGGAGCTGTTTTTT. Protein: CASSSLAGGGTGELFF. Full variable domain (rest looked up from reference TRBV5-4 and TRBJ2-2): ETGVTQSPTHLIKTRGQQVTLRCSSQSGHNTVSWYQQALGQGPQFIFQYYREEENGRGNFPPRFSGLQFPNYSSELNVNALELDDSALYLCASSSLAGGGTGELFFGEGSRLTVL.